The 15 T cell receptor beta chains reported below all come from one sample, sequenced in a study of molecular identifiers for immune sequencing clone quantification. TCRdb processed the PCR reads anew with MiXCR; each CDR3 protein has one entry. The table includes roughly 100,000 distinct CDR3 sequences, 30% to 45% detected once. The material sequenced was naive CD8+ T cells from blood, with Jurkat cell RNA spiked in. The subset was: FACS-sorted CD8+CD4-CCR7+CD45RA+ naive T cells. Receptors were obtained from a human donor in good health. Some libraries in this study had Jurkat cell RNA spiked in.

This clonotype has just a few counts. The chain combines TRBV11-2 with TRBJ2-1; 8 nucleotides line up with TRBD1. V was pared by 5 bases and J by 2 bases, with 8 bases of the junction left unmatched. The germline CDR1 and CDR2 sequences are SGHAT and FQNNGV. The CDR3 is 16 residues long. The CDR3 loop reads CASSRFGQGAYNEQFF. The CDR3, as DNA: TGTGCCAGCAGCAGATTCGGACAGGGCGCCTACAATGAGCAGTTCTTC.

This clonotype was found once. A read error is possible here, since a much larger clone lies one base away. The J gene is TRBJ2-1, the V gene TRBV15, with D unresolved. Germline-derived CDR1 and CDR2 are LNHNV and YYDKDF (reference sequence). The V end was cut by 5 bases, the J end by 5 bases, with 13 bases between. This CDR3 comprises 14 residues. The CDR3: CATSAVYRDNEQFF. The CDR3 DNA is TGTGCCACCAGCGCTGTGTACCGCGACAATGAGCAGTTCTTC.

There are many counts of this clonotype. The chain carries TRBV6-1 and TRBJ2-3; D unclear. Germline V CDR1 and CDR2: MNHNS, SASEGT. V lost 2 bases, J lost 4 bases, and 10 bases lay in between. The CDR3 has 14 residues. The CDR3 region has the DNA TGTGCCAGCAGTGAATGGACCCAACCAGATACGCAGTATTTT. The encoded protein is CASSEWTQPDTQYF.

Comments on this clonotype: A much larger clone lies a single base off, so this may be a read error. This chain joins TRBV5-8 and TRBJ1-5; a possible D gene is TRBD1 (5 bases). Germline assignment: CDR1 SGHTS and CDR2 YDEGEE. This CDR3 is built from 19 residues. The V end was cut by 1 base, the J end by 2 bases, with 22 bases between. The CDR3 coding sequence is TGTGCCAGCAGCTTGCGGGGCAGCGCCTTGGATATGGGCAATCAGCCCCAGCATTTT. This gives the protein CASSLRGSALDMGNQPQHF. Supplemented by reference TRBV5-8 and TRBJ1-5, the full variable domain reads EAGVTQSPTHLIKTRGQQATLRCSPISGHTSVYWYQQALGLGLQFLLWYDEGEERNRGNFPPRFSGRQFPNYSSELNVNALELEDSALYLCASSLRGSALDMGNQPQHFGDGTRLSIL.

The chain joins TRBV7-9 to TRBJ2-3; 14 nucleotides line up with TRBD2. Germline V CDR1 and CDR2: SEHNR, FQNEAQ (reference sequence). The V and J ends lost 1 base and 2 bases, in that order; junction bases with no gene match: 14. The CDR3 length is 21 residues. CDR3: CASSLVRLAGGPETYTDTQYF. CDR3 nucleotide sequence: TGTGCCAGCAGCTTAGTCAGACTAGCGGGAGGGCCCGAAACTTACACAGATACGCAGTATTTT.

This clonotype was detected only a few times. The V and J genes are TRBV28 and TRBJ2-1; D is possibly TRBD1 (6 bases). The length of the CDR3 is 15 residues. CDR1 and CDR2 (germline): MDHEN, SYDVKM. V was pared by 8 bases and J by 4 bases, with 18 bases between. In nucleotides, the CDR3 is TGTGCCAGCGACCACGACAGGAGTAGGTACAATGAGCAGTTCTTC. It specifies CASDHDRSRYNEQFF. The variable domain in full, with the rest retrieved from reference TRBV28 and TRBJ2-1, is DVKVTQSSRYLVKRTGEKVFLECVQDMDHENMFWYRQDPGLGLRLIYFSYDVKMKEKGDIPEGYSVSREKKERFSLILESASTNQTSMYLCASDHDRSRYNEQFFGPGTRLTVL.

The V gene is TRBV2, the J gene TRBJ2-7; D is tentatively TRBD1 or TRBD2 (5 bases each). CDR3 size: 13 residues. Germline V lookup: CDR1 SNHLY, CDR2 FYNNEI. V lost 1 base to trimming and J lost 7 bases, with 11 bases between them. The CDR3 region is CASSEGPGTEQYF. The CDR3, as DNA: TGTGCCAGCAGTGAAGGCCCCGGGACGGAGCAGTACTTC.

A remark on this clonotype: This sequence may be a read error, since a much larger clone differs from it by one base. This chain connects TRBV12-3 or TRBV12-4 to TRBJ2-3; 7 bases map to TRBD1. This CDR3 is built from 14 residues. This chain's CDR3 is CASSFDIQGDTHYF. The CDR3 bases are TGTGCCAGCAGTTTCGATATCCAGGGGGATACGCATTATTTT.

The chain carries TRBV21-1 and TRBJ1-1. TRBV21-1 is termed a pseudogene. The CDR3 is made up of 14 amino acids. In nucleotides, the CDR3 is TGTGCCAGCAGCAAACGATCCCAGAACACTGAAGCTTTCTTT. This translates into CASSKRSQNTEAFF.

With respect to this clonotype: This may arise from a read error, as a much more abundant clone is one base away. No DNA is shown, since the ends of the CDR3 on it are uncertain; the CDR3 is the one TCRdb lists. The genes are TRBV7-8 and TRBJ2-2; TRBD1 is the table's D call and was not checked against the DNA. The V gene's germline CDR1 is SGHVS and CDR2 FQNEAQ. 17 amino acids form the CDR3, both terminal residues included. CDR3 region: CASSLDVVAGGTGELLF.

This sequence joins TRBV6-6 and TRBJ1-6; D remains ambiguous. V lost 7 bases and J lost 13, with 14 bases in between. The V gene's germline CDR1 is MNHNY and CDR2 SVGAGI (reference sequence). The CDR3 consists of 12 residues. The DNA of the CDR3 is TGTGCCAGCACCTCCATTTCTCTGCCCCTCCACTTT. Translating gives CASTSISLPLHF.

The chain joins TRBV12-3 or TRBV12-4 to TRBJ2-1, with 11 bases that match TRBD2. The CDR3 is made up of 15 amino acids. The trim removed 7 bases at V and 4 bases at J, leaving 6 bases unmatched. In DNA, the CDR3 is TGTGCCAGCAATATAGCGGGAGGGAAGTACAATGAGCAGTTCTTC. Protein product: CASNIAGGKYNEQFF.

This clonotype occurred a few times. This sequence joins TRBV4-1 and TRBJ2-2; D gene ambiguous. The CDR3 contains 15 residues. Per germline, CDR1 MGHRA and CDR2 YSYEKL. Deletions cut 0 bases from V and 2 bases from J, with 7 bases between. The CDR3 sequence is CASSQDTLNTGELFF. The CDR3 nucleotides read TGCGCCAGCAGCCAAGATACTCTAAACACCGGGGAGCTGTTTTTT.

The rearrangement joins TRBV12-3 or TRBV12-4 to TRBJ2-2; D uncertain. CDR3 length equals 14 residues. Trimming removed 6 bases from V and 1 base from J, with 9 bases in between. This CDR3 reads CASSHRQNTGELFF. CDR3 DNA: TGTGCCAGCAGCCATAGACAGAACACCGGGGAGCTGTTTTTT.

This clonotype was recorded many times. The chain uses TRBV7-8 and TRBJ2-7; possible D gene TRBD2, 5 bases. Germline loops: CDR1 SGHVS, CDR2 FQNEAQ. This CDR3 is 14 amino acids long. Trimming removed 1 base at V and 2 bases at J, with 9 bases between. CDR3 sequence: CASSLGERPYEQYF. The CDR3, as DNA: TGTGCCAGCAGCTTAGGTGAGCGGCCCTACGAGCAGTACTTC.